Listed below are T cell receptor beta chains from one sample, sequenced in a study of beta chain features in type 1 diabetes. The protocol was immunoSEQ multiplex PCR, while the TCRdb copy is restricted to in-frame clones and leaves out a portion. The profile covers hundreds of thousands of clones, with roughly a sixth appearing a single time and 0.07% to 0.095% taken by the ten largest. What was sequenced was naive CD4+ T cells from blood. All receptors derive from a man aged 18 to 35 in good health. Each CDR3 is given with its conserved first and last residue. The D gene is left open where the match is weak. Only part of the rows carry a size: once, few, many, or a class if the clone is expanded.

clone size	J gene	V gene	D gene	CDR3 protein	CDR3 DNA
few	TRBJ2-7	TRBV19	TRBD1	CASSMGQGASYEQYF	TGTGCCAGTAGTATGGGGCAGGGGGCCTCCTACGAGCAGTACTTC
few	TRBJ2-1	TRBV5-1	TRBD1	CASITGTGVGYEQFF	TGCGCCAGCATCACCGGGACAGGGGTAGGTTATGAGCAGTTCTTC
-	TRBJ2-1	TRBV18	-	CATLSPTGSYNEQFF	TGTGCCACCCTCAGCCCCACAGGCTCCTACAATGAGCAGTTCTTC
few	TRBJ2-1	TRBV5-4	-	CASSLPTRIGNEQFF	TGTGCCAGCAGCTTACCGACAAGGATAGGAAATGAGCAGTTCTTC
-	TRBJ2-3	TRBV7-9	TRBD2	CASSPPGLKLTDTQYF	TGTGCCAGCAGCCCTCCGGGACTAAAACTCACAGATACGCAGTATTTT
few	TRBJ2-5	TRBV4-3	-	CASSPSTGRGETQYF	TGCGCCAGCAGCCCCTCAACCGGACGGGGTGAGACCCAGTACTTC
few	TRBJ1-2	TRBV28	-	CASSRSLYGYTF	TGTGCCAGCAGCCGGAGCCTCTATGGCTACACCTTC
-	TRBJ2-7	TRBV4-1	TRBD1	CASSQGQGRSYEQYF	TGCGCCAGCAGCCAGGGACAGGGGCGATCCTACGAGCAGTACTTC
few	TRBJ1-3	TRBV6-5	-	CASSTGLTSGNTIYF	TGTGCCAGCAGCACAGGGCTTACTTCTGGAAACACCATATATTTT
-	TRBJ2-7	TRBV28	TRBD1	CASIHRDRIHEQYF	TGTGCCAGCATCCACCGGGACAGGATCCACGAGCAGTACTTC
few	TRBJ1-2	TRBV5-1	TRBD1	CASSLGQNYGYTF	TGCGCCAGCAGCCTGGGACAGAACTATGGCTACACCTTC
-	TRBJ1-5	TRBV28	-	CASSVQGNQPQHF	TGTGCCAGCAGTGTCCAGGGGAATCAGCCCCAGCATTTT
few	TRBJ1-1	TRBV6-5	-	CASRSQAGAFF	TGTGCCAGCAGGTCACAGGCCGGAGCTTTCTTT
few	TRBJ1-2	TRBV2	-	CASPADPALYGYTF	TGTGCCAGCCCGGCGGACCCAGCCCTCTATGGCTACACCTTC
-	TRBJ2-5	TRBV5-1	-	CFSSLIPNQKKTQYF	TGCTTCAGCAGCTTGATCCCTAACCAAAAGAAGACCCAGTACTTC
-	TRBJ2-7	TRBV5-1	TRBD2	CASANPPAGGPSSYEQYF	TGCGCCAGCGCAAACCCACCAGCGGGAGGCCCGAGCTCCTACGAGCAGTACTTC
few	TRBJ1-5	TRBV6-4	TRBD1	CASSLHSPGGDSNQPQHF	TGTGCCAGCAGTCTCCACTCCCCAGGGGGGGATAGCAATCAGCCCCAGCATTTT
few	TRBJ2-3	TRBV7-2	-	CASRNGPGAYTDTQYF	TGTGCCAGCAGAAATGGACCAGGGGCCTACACAGATACGCAGTATTTT
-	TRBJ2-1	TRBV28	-	CASNHGAGPYNEQFF	TGTGCCAGCAACCACGGGGCAGGTCCCTACAATGAGCAGTTCTTC
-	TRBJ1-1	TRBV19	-	CASTKQGNTEAFF	TGTGCCAGTACCAAACAGGGGAACACTGAAGCTTTCTTT
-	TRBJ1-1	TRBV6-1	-	CASSSGRAGDTEAFF	TGTGCCAGCAGTTCGGGCAGGGCTGGGGACACTGAAGCTTTCTTT
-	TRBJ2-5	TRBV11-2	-	CASTRWGTQETQYF	TGTGCCAGCACCCGTTGGGGGACGCAAGAGACCCAGTACTTC
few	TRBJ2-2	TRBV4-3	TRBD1	CASSQVGTEINTGELFF	TGCGCCAGCAGCCAAGTCGGGACAGAGATAAACACCGGGGAGCTGTTTTTT
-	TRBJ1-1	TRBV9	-	CASSVEGQGNTEAFF	TGTGCCAGCAGCGTAGAAGGGCAGGGTAACACTGAAGCTTTCTTT
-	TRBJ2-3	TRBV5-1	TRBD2	CASRPLAGAADTQYF	TGCGCCAGCAGGCCTTTAGCGGGGGCGGCAGATACGCAGTATTTT
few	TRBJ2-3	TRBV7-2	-	CASLRQSTDTQYF	TGTGCCAGCCTCCGGCAAAGCACAGATACGCAGTATTTT
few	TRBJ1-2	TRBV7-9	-	CASSLVADKYYTF	TGTGCCAGCAGCTTAGTGGCGGATAAATACTACACCTTC
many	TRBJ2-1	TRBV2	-	CASSGQGNEQFF	TGTGCCAGCAGTGGCCAGGGCAATGAGCAGTTCTTC
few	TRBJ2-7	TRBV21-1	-	CASSEHSGTHEQYF	TGTGCCAGCAGCGAACACAGTGGAACCCACGAGCAGTACTTC
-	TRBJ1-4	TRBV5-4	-	CASSSKQSTNEKLFF	TGTGCCAGCAGCTCAAAACAATCAACTAATGAAAAACTGTTTTTT
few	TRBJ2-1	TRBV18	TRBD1	CASSPGQGGYNEQFF	TGTGCCAGCTCACCGGGACAGGGAGGCTACAATGAGCAGTTCTTC
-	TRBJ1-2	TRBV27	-	CASSFSGRTNYGYTF	TGTGCCAGCAGTTTCTCAGGGAGGACTAACTATGGCTACACCTTC
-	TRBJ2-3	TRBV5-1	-	CASSYPRREGTDTQYF	TGCGCCAGCAGTTACCCTAGACGAGAAGGCACAGATACGCAGTATTTT
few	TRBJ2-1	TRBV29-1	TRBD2	CSSRGETNEQFF	TGCAGCTCCCGGGGGGAAACCAATGAGCAGTTCTTC
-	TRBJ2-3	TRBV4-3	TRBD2	CASSQPGLAGGVDTQYF	TGCGCCAGCAGCCAACCAGGACTAGCGGGGGGGGTTGATACGCAGTATTTT
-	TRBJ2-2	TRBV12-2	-	CASRLERRTSENTGELFF	TGTGCAAGTCGCTTAGAACGTAGGACTAGCGAGAACACCGGGGAGCTGTTTTTT
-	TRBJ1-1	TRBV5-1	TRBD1	CASSLVRAGQRNTEAFF	TGCGCCAGCAGCTTGGTCCGAGCGGGACAGCGGAACACTGAAGCTTTCTTT
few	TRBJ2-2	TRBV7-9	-	CASSQQIANTGELFF	TGTGCCAGCAGCCAACAGATAGCGAACACCGGGGAGCTGTTTTTT
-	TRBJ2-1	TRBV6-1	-	CASEGGNYNEQFF	TGTGCCAGCGAGGGGGGAAATTACAATGAGCAGTTCTTC
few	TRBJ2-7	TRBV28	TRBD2	CASSSAGTSGYEQYF	TGTGCCAGCAGTTCCGCCGGGACTAGCGGCTACGAGCAGTACTTC
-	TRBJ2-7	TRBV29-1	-	CSVEGTVSYEQYF	TGCAGCGTTGAGGGGACTGTCTCCTACGAGCAGTACTTC
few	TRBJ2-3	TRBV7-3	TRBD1	CASSSGQGVDTQYF	TGTGCCAGCAGCTCGGGACAGGGTGTAGATACGCAGTATTTT
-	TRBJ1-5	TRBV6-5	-	CASSYAGVHNQPQHF	TGTGCCAGCAGTTACGCAGGGGTCCACAATCAGCCCCAGCATTTT
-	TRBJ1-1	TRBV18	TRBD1	CASSPPAGGQGEAFF	TGTGCCAGCTCACCACCGGCAGGGGGCCAGGGTGAAGCTTTCTTT
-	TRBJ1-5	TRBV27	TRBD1	CASSAYRDRNQPQHF	TGTGCCAGCAGTGCGTATAGGGACAGGAATCAGCCCCAGCATTTT
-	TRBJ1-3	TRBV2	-	CASRGYSGNTIYF	TGTGCCAGCAGGGGTTACTCTGGAAACACCATATATTTT
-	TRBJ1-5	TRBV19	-	CASSGRFGNQPQHF	TGTGCCAGTAGTGGGCGTTTCGGCAATCAGCCCCAGCATTTT
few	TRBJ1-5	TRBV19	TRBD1	CASSRGDRGRFQPQHF	TGTGCCAGTAGTAGGGGAGACAGGGGGCGGTTTCAGCCCCAGCATTTT
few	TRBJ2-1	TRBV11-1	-	CASSTRDEQFF	TGTGCCAGCAGTACAAGGGATGAGCAGTTCTTC
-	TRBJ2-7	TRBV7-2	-	CASSLDRVELYEQYF	TGTGCCAGCAGCTTAGATCGCGTGGAGCTCTACGAGCAGTACTTC
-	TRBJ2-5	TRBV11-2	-	CASSLEWETQYF	TGTGCCAGCAGCTTAGAGTGGGAGACCCAGTACTTC
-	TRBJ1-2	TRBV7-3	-	CASSFGGYYGYTF	TGTGCCAGCAGCTTCGGGGGTTACTATGGCTACACCTTC
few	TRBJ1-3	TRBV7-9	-	CASSLGTTPGNTIYF	TGTGCCAGCAGCCTAGGGACCACTCCTGGAAACACCATATATTTT
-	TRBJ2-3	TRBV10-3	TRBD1	CAIRGQGSSTDTQYF	TGTGCCATCAGGGGACAGGGATCCAGCACAGATACGCAGTATTTT
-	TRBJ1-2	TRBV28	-	CASSVAGGNGYTF	TGTGCCAGCAGTGTCGCCGGGGGGAACGGCTACACCTTC
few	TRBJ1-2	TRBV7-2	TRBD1	CASSLTGANYGYTF	TGTGCCAGCAGCTTAACAGGGGCCAACTATGGCTACACCTTC
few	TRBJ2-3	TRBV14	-	CASSQDRAQTQYF	TGTGCCAGCAGCCAAGACCGGGCCCAAACGCAGTATTTT
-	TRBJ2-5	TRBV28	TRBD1	CASSLRQGTQYF	TGTGCCAGCAGTTTGCGACAGGGGACCCAGTACTTC
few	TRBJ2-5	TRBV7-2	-	CASSLGPNGGRQETQYF	TGTGCCAGCAGCTTAGGGCCAAACGGGGGCCGTCAAGAGACCCAGTACTTC